This entry lists 23 T cell receptor beta chains sequenced from one sample in a study of Ad26.COV2.S vaccination and SARS-CoV-2 variants. The data were produced by immunoSEQ multiplex PCR, yet TCRdb's version contains in-frame clones alone and is incomplete. Of about 420,000 clones in the sample, around nine tenths were seen once. The sample's treatment: 15 to 20 received Ad26.COV2.S at low or high dose, single or two shots; 5 received placebo; per-sample allocation not given. Each sample was drawn 63 days after the first injection (of vaccine or placebo). The sequencing used peripheral blood, collected in a trial of Ad26.COV2.S vaccine versus placebo. The receptors were sampled from a person aged 18 to 59 who received the Ad26.COV2.S COVID-19 vaccine or a placebo.

The rearrangement links TRBV6-6 to TRBJ1-6; D unclear. Trimming took off 2 bases at V and 0 bases at J, with 5 bases between the two ends. Germline-derived CDR1 and CDR2 are MNHNY and SVGAGI (reference sequence). The CDR3 has 15 amino acids. The CDR3 spells CASSYTSSYNSPLHF. The CDR3 bases are TGTGCCAGCAGTTACACCAGCTCCTATAATTCACCCCTCCACTTT.

V usage is TRBV27 and J usage is TRBJ2-4; maybe TRBD2 (7 bases). Trimming took off 2 bases at V and 2 bases at J, with 19 bases between the two ends. Germline CDR1 and CDR2: MNHEY and SMNVEV (reference sequence). The CDR3 extends over 18 amino acids. The CDR3 DNA reads TGTGCCAGCAGTTTAGGCGCGGGGGCGCGGTTCACCAAAAACATTCAGTACTTC. Translation: CASSLGAGARFTKNIQYF.

V and J are TRBV6-5 and TRBJ1-4; the match to TRBD1 covers 7 bases. The germline gives CDR1 MNHEY, CDR2 SVGAGI. The CDR3 contains 14 residues. J was trimmed by 7 bases and V by 4 bases; bases with no gene match: 6. The CDR3 region is CASSSDRVREKLFF. CDR3 coding DNA: TGTGCCAGCAGTTCCGACAGGGTTCGTGAAAAACTGTTTTTT.

The V gene is TRBV11-2, the J gene TRBJ2-7, with TRBD2 as a possible D gene (6 bases). The germline CDR1 and CDR2 sequences are SGHAT and FQNNGV. This CDR3 comprises 15 residues. V was cut by 1 base and J by 3 bases, with 13 bases left in between. CDR3: CASSLGPGGGYEQYF. Written as DNA, the CDR3 is TGTGCCAGCAGCTTAGGTCCCGGGGGAGGCTACGAGCAGTACTTC.

The V and J genes are TRBV11-1 and TRBJ1-1; D not certain. CDR3 length: 11 residues. The V end lost 5 bases, the J end lost 10 bases, and 11 bases lay between the germline ends. Per germline, CDR1 SGHAT and CDR2 FQDESV (reference sequence). The CDR3 sequence: CASSPDPRAFF. CDR3 nucleotide sequence: TGTGCCAGCAGCCCAGACCCAAGAGCTTTCTTT.

For this clone: Other DNA sequences within the sample encode an identical CDR3. This chain links TRBV5-6 with TRBJ2-7; D remains unclear. V lost 0 bases, J lost 2 bases, and 0 bases lay in between. This CDR3 is built from 11 residues. Germline V lookup: CDR1 SGHDT, CDR2 YYEEEE. For the CDR3, the DNA is TGTGCCAGCAGCTTGGCCTACGAGCAGTACTTC. It specifies CASSLAYEQYF.

In this sample, this clone turned up once. The chain links TRBV5-5 to TRBJ1-2, with a tentative D call TRBD1 (6 bases). The V gene's germline CDR1 is SGHKS and CDR2 YYEKEE (reference sequence). Trimming took 4 bases from V and 6 from J, leaving 10 bases between them. This CDR3 is built from 12 residues. DNA for the CDR3: TGTGCCAGCAGCCTAACAGGGAATGGCTACACCTTC. It encodes CASSLTGNGYTF.

The rearrangement uses TRBV4-3 and TRBJ1-2; D is perhaps TRBD1 (6 bases). The CDR3 has 14 amino acids. V was clipped by 4 bases and J by 4 bases, with 13 bases between them. Germline values: CDR1 LGHNA, CDR2 YSLEER. The CDR3 region has the DNA TGCGCCAGCAGCCGGGCAGGGGAAGTCTATGGCTACACCTTC. It codes for CASSRAGEVYGYTF.

The gene calls are TRBV11-3 and TRBJ2-3; TRBD1 matches 7 bases. Germline trimming cut 5 bases from V and 2 bases from J; bases unmatched to any gene: 4. There are 14 residues in the CDR3. Germline lookup yields CDR1 SGHNT and CDR2 YENEEA. The CDR3 reads CASSLTGITDTQYF. CDR3 sequence (DNA): TGTGCCAGCAGCCTGACAGGGATCACAGATACGCAGTATTTT. Drawing the rest from reference TRBV11-3 and TRBJ2-3, the complete variable domain is EAGVVQSPRYKIIEKKQPVAFWCNPISGHNTLYWYLQNLGQGPELLIRYENEEAVDDSQLPKDRFSAERLKGVDSTLKIQPAELGDSAVYLCASSLTGITDTQYFGPGTRLTVL.

V usage is TRBV5-1 and J usage is TRBJ2-3, with D tentatively TRBD2 (6 bases). Germline V CDR1 and CDR2: SGHRS, YFSETQ. Between the trimmed V and J ends, which lost 1 base and 1 base, there was a span of 16 bases. The CDR3 contains 17 residues. This CDR3 reads CASSLLGGTVGTDTQYF. The CDR3, as DNA: TGCGCCAGCAGCTTGTTGGGGGGAACTGTCGGCACAGATACGCAGTATTTT.

The chain recombines TRBV30 with TRBJ1-3; no clear D gene. This CDR3 region has 14 residues. V was trimmed by 1 base and J by 3 bases, leaving 10 bases between them. Looked up from germline, CDR1 is GTSNPN and CDR2 is SVGIG (reference sequence). The CDR3 region is CAWSGTEDGNTIYF. The DNA for the CDR3 is TGTGCCTGGAGTGGGACCGAGGATGGAAACACCATATATTTT.

The V and J genes are TRBV5-1 and TRBJ2-2, with D perhaps matching TRBD2 (5 bases). CDR1 is SGHRS, CDR2 YFSETQ, per germline. The CDR3 totals 14 residues. Between the trimmed V and J ends, which lost 0 bases and 5 bases, there was a span of 8 bases. The CDR3 nucleotides are TGCGCCAGCAGCTTGGCCCCGGGAACCGGGGAGCTGTTTTTT. It specifies CASSLAPGTGELFF.

The V gene is TRBV27, the J gene TRBJ2-2; D uncertain. The V gene's germline CDR1 is MNHEY and CDR2 SMNVEV (reference sequence). CDR3 length equals 15 residues. V shed 3 bases and J shed 2 bases, with 10 bases lying between them. The CDR3 region has the DNA TGTGCCAGCAGTTTCACGACAAGCAACACCGGGGAGCTGTTTTTT. It specifies CASSFTTSNTGELFF.

The V gene is TRBV4-3, the J gene TRBJ2-2, with 7 nucleotides matching TRBD2. CDR3 length: 13 amino acids. Per the germline V gene, CDR1 is LGHNA and CDR2 is YSLEER. With 4 bases clipped from V and 7 bases from J, the junction kept 3 bases outside the gene matches. CDR3 residues: CASSPRTSGELFF. CDR3 in DNA: TGCGCCAGCAGCCCCCGGACTAGCGGGGAGCTGTTTTTT.

This chain uses TRBV6-5 with TRBJ2-1, with D tentatively TRBD1 (5 bases). V was cut by 5 bases and J by 6 bases, with 8 bases left in between. Per germline, CDR1 MNHEY and CDR2 SVGAGI. The CDR3 has 12 amino acids. Here the CDR3 reads CASSHQGNEQFF. Written as DNA, the CDR3 is TGTGCCAGCAGTCATCAGGGCAATGAGCAGTTCTTC.

The genes are TRBV7-2 and TRBJ2-7; 8 bases agree with TRBD1. Germline-derived CDR1 and CDR2 are SGHTA and FQGNSA. V trimming: 8 bases; J trimming: 0 bases; junction bases outside the gene matches: 6. CDR3 size: 14 residues. The CDR3 bases are TGTGCCAGCGCCCGGACAGGGAACTCCTACGAGCAGTACTTC. As protein: CASARTGNSYEQYF.

The chain uses TRBV29-1 and TRBJ2-7, with 7 bases identical to TRBD2. CDR1 is SQVTM, CDR2 ANQGSEA, per germline. With 7 bases clipped from V and 0 bases from J, the junction kept 3 bases outside the gene matches. There are 12 residues in the CDR3. The chain's CDR3 is CSAGGGSYEQYF. Here the CDR3 DNA reads TGCAGCGCAGGCGGGGGCTCCTACGAGCAGTACTTC.

The DNA for the CDR3 is TGTGCCAGCAGCTTGAGCAGGCGAGGTCAGCCCCAGCATTTT. The encoded protein is CASSLSRRGQPQHF. V usage is TRBV5-6 and J usage is TRBJ1-5; no clear D gene. Germline values: CDR1 SGHDT, CDR2 YYEEEE. The V end was cut by 1 base, the J end by 6 bases, with 11 bases between. The CDR3 is made up of 14 amino acids. Using reference TRBV5-6 and TRBJ1-5 for the parts outside the CDR3, the full variable domain is DAGVTQSPTHLIKTRGQQVTLRCSPKSGHDTVSWYQQALGQGPQFIFQYYEEEERQRGNFPDRFSGHQFPNYSSELNVNALLLGDSALYLCASSLSRRGQPQHFGDGTRLSIL.

A single count supports this clone. J is TRBJ2-7 and V is TRBV7-9, with D hard to call. Trimming took 6 bases from V and 0 from J, leaving 18 bases between them. Germline values: CDR1 SEHNR, CDR2 FQNEAQ (reference sequence). This CDR3 has 16 residues. The CDR3 loop reads CASSTINGSSSYEQYF. CDR3 coding DNA: TGTGCCAGCAGTACAATCAACGGATCGAGCTCCTACGAGCAGTACTTC.

This sequence joins TRBV6-5 and TRBJ2-3; no clear D. This CDR3 is 11 amino acids long. Germline V gene data show CDR1 as MNHEY and CDR2 as SVGAGI. V lost 6 bases to trimming and J lost 5 bases, with 6 bases between them. CDR3 region: CASRRLDTQYF. The CDR3 DNA reads as TGTGCCAGCAGACGTCTAGATACGCAGTATTTT.

This chain joins TRBV7-9 and TRBJ2-7; tentatively, D is TRBD2 (7 bases). The V gene's germline CDR1 is SEHNR and CDR2 FQNEAQ (reference sequence). V shed 5 bases and J shed 3 bases, with 14 bases lying between them. This CDR3 is 14 amino acids long. This CDR3 is CASSGGDTNYEQYF. In DNA, the CDR3 is TGTGCCAGCAGCGGGGGGGACACCAACTACGAGCAGTACTTC.

The CDR3 reads CSVEGGTRNEQFF. The CDR3 coding sequence is TGCAGCGTTGAAGGAGGAACCCGCAATGAGCAGTTCTTC. The chain is built from TRBV29-1 and TRBJ2-1, with unresolved D. CDR3 size: 13 residues. Germline loops: CDR1 SQVTM, CDR2 ANQGSEA. The ends were cut back, 1 base at V and 6 bases at J, with 10 bases in the middle.

This chain connects TRBV7-3 to TRBJ2-3; D uncertain. Germline V lookup: CDR1 SGHTA, CDR2 FQGTGA. Trimming took 4 bases from V and 1 from J, leaving 6 bases between them. The CDR3 has 13 residues. For the CDR3, the DNA is TGTGCCAGCAGCTCTCCAGGCACAGATACGCAGTATTTT. It yields the protein CASSSPGTDTQYF.